A single sample gave rise to the 3 T cell receptor beta chains below, sequenced in a study of T-cell reconstitution after alpha-beta-depleted transplantation in children. Unique molecular identifiers were used to barcode this TCRbeta library. MiXCR was run by TCRdb on the PCR reads, yielding one entry per CDR3 protein. The table lists around 270,000 distinct CDR3 sequences, over 9.5% of them singletons, with 7% to 9.5% in the top ten. Sequenced here: PBMCs, sampled before TCRalphabeta/CD19-depleted stem cell transplant. Source of these receptors: a boy under two years old with acute myeloid leukemia, due to receive a stem cell transplant.

This clonotype showed up many times. The CDR3: CASSLELLSTDTQYF. For the CDR3, the DNA is TGTGCCAGCAGCTTAGAACTACTTAGCACAGATACGCAGTATTTT. The J gene is TRBJ2-3, the V gene TRBV7-2; D is ambiguous. CDR1 is SGHTA and CDR2 is FQGNSA in the germline V gene. This CDR3 has 15 amino acids. Trimming pared 1 base from V and 0 bases from J, leaving 8 bases between.

Points on this clonotype: The junction and the germline gene differ at one end; a read error may be behind it. The J gene is TRBJ2-6, the V gene TRBV12-3 or TRBV12-4; D is unresolved. The CDR3 runs 15 residues. CDR3 bases: TGTGCCAGCAGCCCCGTCAGCTCTAGGGCCAACGTCCTGACTTTC. Protein sequence: CASSPVSSRANVLTF.

This clonotype was detected only a few times. The chain links TRBV7-7 to TRBJ2-7, with a tentative D call TRBD1 (6 bases). V lost 5 bases, J lost 5 bases, and 16 bases lay in between. The CDR3 has 14 residues. Germline V lookup: CDR1 SSHAT, CDR2 FNYEAQ (reference sequence). CDR3 DNA: TGTGCCAGCAGCCGGACCGGGACAACCGACGAGCAGTACTTC. This codes for CASSRTGTTDEQYF.